Presented here are 6 T cell receptor beta chains from one specimen sequenced in a study of T cells in Graves' hyperthyroidism and ophthalmopathy. Using RNA transcripts as the source, TCR beta CDR3 regions were amplified. The primer set for the first-round RT-PCR of the TCR CDR3 was HTBI. TCRdb analysed the multiplex PCR reads with MiXCR anew, one entry per CDR3 protein. The sample lists roughly 300,000 distinct CDR3 sequences; over 15% were seen once. Sequencing was carried out using blood. These receptors all come from a woman aged 45-65 years with Graves' hyperthyroidism.

This clonotype was seen many times. The genes are TRBV7-9 and TRBJ1-1, with 7 bases identical to TRBD1. CDR3 size: 13 residues. Per germline, CDR1 SEHNR and CDR2 FQNEAQ (reference sequence). V lost 5 bases, J lost 1 base, and 1 base stayed unmatched. The DNA of the CDR3 is TGTGCCAGCAGCGCAGGGGGGAACACTGAAGCTTTCTTT. As protein: CASSAGGNTEAFF.

This clonotype was seen repeatedly, ten times or more. This may be a read error, as it is one base from a much larger clone. CDR3 DNA: TGTGCCAGCAGCTCGGGACATAGCACAGATACGCAGTATTTT. The encoded protein is CASSSGHSTDTQYF. The rearrangement joins TRBV7-3 to TRBJ2-3; a possible D gene is TRBD1 (6 bases). V dropped 4 bases and J dropped 0 bases, with 8 bases sitting between them. The CDR3 consists of 14 residues. The germline gives CDR1 SGHTA, CDR2 FQGTGA. The entire variable domain, with the rest obtained from reference TRBV7-3 and TRBJ2-3, is as follows: GAGVSQTPSNKVTEKGKYVELRCDPISGHTALYWYRQSLGQGPEFLIYFQGTGAADDSGLPNDRFFAVRPEGSVSTLKIQRTERGDSAVYLCASSSGHSTDTQYFGPGTRLTVL.

This clonotype was seen repeatedly, ten times or more. This chain connects TRBV10-2 to TRBJ2-7; TRBD1 is a possible D gene (6 bases). The V and J ends lost 6 bases and 3 bases respectively, with 12 bases between them. Germline V gene data show CDR1 as WSHSY and CDR2 as SAAADI. The CDR3 is 13 residues long. The CDR3 coding sequence is TGCGCCAGCAGCCTCGGACAGATCTACGAGCAGTACTTC. It specifies CASSLGQIYEQYF.

This clonotype was observed at least ten times. This chain joins TRBV5-1 and TRBJ1-6; D gene unclear. V gave up 0 bases and J gave up 5 bases, with 3 bases separating them. CDR1 is SGHRS and CDR2 is YFSETQ in the germline V gene. The CDR3 sequence is 13 residues long. CDR3 nucleotide sequence: TGCGCCAGCAGCTTGGGCGATAATTCACCCCTCCACTTT. Its protein is CASSLGDNSPLHF. Full variable domain (rest looked up from reference TRBV5-1 and TRBJ1-6): KAGVTQTPRYLIKTRGQQVTLSCSPISGHRSVSWYQQTPGQGLQFLFEYFSETQRNKGNFPGRFSGRQFSNSRSEMNVSTLELGDSALYLCASSLGDNSPLHFGNGTRLTVT.

The DNA of the CDR3 is TGTGCCAGCAGTTTTGGCAGGGGGACCTCTGGGGCCAACGTCCTGACTTTC. This gives the protein CASSFGRGTSGANVLTF. This chain connects TRBV27 to TRBJ2-6, with 7 bases identical to TRBD1. The V gene end was trimmed by 3 bases and the J gene end by 0 bases; junction bases not matched to a gene: 5. Germline-derived CDR1 and CDR2 are MNHEY and SMNVEV (reference sequence). The CDR3 extends over 17 amino acids.

This clonotype was found a few times. This chain uses TRBV3-1 with TRBJ1-1; D gene unclear. V was shortened by 1 base and J by 7 bases, with 7 bases between the two germline ends. CDR1 and CDR2 from the germline V gene are LGHDT and YNNKEL (reference sequence). The CDR3 loop spans 12 amino acids. CDR3 protein: CASSQGAVEAFF. The CDR3, as DNA: TGTGCCAGCAGCCAAGGGGCCGTTGAAGCTTTCTTT.